The source of this TCR beta chain is a study of cytomegalovirus exposure and HLA in healthy donors. Study-level findings and limits: Some TCR beta chains (164 of them) were listed as cytomegalovirus-associated. Later on, a genetic analysis was performed. It linked a missense variant in DCLRE1C with V- and J-gene trimming of TCR beta. Evidence from a later analysis indicated that most CMV-associated TCR beta chains looked HLA-restricted.

In the PCR, 60 Vbeta and 13 Jbeta primers were used. Source study methods: In a later analysis, of roughly 83 million unique beta chains, around 9.9 million appeared in at least two donors. The method was immunoSEQ multiplex PCR; TCRdb's version includes in-frame clones alone and lacks a portion of them. V, J and clone size were drawn from that table, and D and trimming were deduced from the DNA. The repertoire table contains 150,000 to 200,000 clones. Comments on this clone: The antigen remains unidentified.

Germline values: CDR1 MGHRA, CDR2 YSYEKL. The V and J ends lost 3 bases and 3 bases respectively, with 17 bases between them. The CDR3 sequence is 16 residues long. The receptor comes from a boy aged 5-17 years in good health and CMV-seronegative. Sequenced material: PBMCs. The V gene is TRBV4-1, the J gene TRBJ1-2; D is unclear. CDR3 sequence reads: CASSQSGPRRYYGYTF. The DNA of the CDR3 is TGCGCCAGCAGCCAGTCCGGGCCTAGGAGGTACTATGGCTACACCTTC.